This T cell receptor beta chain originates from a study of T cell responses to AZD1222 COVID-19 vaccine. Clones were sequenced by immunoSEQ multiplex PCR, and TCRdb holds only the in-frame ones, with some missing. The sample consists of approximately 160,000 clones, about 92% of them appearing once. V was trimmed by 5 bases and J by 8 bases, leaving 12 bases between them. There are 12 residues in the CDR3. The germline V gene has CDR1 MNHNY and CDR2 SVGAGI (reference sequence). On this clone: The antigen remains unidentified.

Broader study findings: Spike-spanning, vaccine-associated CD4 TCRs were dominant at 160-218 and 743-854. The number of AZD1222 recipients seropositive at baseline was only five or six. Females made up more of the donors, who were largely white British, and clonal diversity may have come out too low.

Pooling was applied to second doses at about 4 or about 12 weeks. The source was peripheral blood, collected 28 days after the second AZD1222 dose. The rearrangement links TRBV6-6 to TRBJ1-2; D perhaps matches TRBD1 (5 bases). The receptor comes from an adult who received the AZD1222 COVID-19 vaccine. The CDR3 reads CASSRGFQGYTF. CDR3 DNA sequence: TGTGCCAGCAGTAGGGGATTCCAGGGCTACACCTTC.